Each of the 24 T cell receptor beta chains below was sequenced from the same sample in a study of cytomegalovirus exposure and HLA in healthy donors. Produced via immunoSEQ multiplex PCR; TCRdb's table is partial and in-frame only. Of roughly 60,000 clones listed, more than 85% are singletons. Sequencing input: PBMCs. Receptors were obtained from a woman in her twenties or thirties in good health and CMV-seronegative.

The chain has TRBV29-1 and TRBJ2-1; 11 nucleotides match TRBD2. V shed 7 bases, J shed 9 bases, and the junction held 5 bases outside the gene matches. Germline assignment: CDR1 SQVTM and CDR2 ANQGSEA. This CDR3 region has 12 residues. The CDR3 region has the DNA TGCAGCGGTAGCGGGAGGGCCGGTGAGCAGTTCTTC. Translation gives CSGSGRAGEQFF.

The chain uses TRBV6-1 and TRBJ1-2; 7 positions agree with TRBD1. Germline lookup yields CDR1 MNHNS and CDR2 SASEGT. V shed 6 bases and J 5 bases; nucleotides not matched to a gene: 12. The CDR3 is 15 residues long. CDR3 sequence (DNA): TGTGCCAGCAGCCAGGACAGGAGAGGGAAATATGGCTACACCTTC. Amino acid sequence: CASSQDRRGKYGYTF.

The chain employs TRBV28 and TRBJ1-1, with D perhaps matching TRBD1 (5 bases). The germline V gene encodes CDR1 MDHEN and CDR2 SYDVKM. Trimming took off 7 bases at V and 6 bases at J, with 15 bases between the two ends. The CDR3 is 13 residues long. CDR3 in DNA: TGTGCCAGCACCCTCGGGGGGGTCCCTGAAGCTTTCTTT. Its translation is CASTLGGVPEAFF.

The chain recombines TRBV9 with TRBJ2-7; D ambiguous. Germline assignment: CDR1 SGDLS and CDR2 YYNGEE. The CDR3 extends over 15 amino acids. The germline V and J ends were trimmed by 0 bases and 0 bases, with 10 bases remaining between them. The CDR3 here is CASSVGQVSSYEQYF. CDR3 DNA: TGTGCCAGCAGCGTAGGGCAGGTAAGCTCCTACGAGCAGTACTTC.

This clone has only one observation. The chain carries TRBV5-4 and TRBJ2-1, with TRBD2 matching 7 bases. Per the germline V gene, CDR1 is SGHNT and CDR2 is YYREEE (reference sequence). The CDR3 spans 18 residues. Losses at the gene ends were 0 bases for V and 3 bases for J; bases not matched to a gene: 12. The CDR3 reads CASSLAVVAGAHYNEQFF. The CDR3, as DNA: TGTGCCAGCAGCTTGGCAGTTGTGGCGGGAGCCCACTACAATGAGCAGTTCTTC. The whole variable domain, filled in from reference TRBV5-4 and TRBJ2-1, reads ETGVTQSPTHLIKTRGQQVTLRCSSQSGHNTVSWYQQALGQGPQFIFQYYREEENGRGNFPPRFSGLQFPNYSSELNVNALELDDSALYLCASSLAVVAGAHYNEQFFGPGTRLTVL.

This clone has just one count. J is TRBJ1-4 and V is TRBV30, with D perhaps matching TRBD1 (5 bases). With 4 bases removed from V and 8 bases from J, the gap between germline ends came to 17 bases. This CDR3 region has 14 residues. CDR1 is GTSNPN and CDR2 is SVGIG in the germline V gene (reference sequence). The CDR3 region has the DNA TGTGCCTGGACATGGACCGGGGGAGGCGAAAAACTGTTTTTT. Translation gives CAWTWTGGGEKLFF. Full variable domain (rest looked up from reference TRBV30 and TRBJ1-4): SQTIHQWPATLVQPVGSPLSLECTVEGTSNPNLYWYRQAAGRGLQLLFYSVGIGQISSEVPQNLSASRPQDRQFILSSKKLLLSDSGFYLCAWTWTGGGEKLFFGSGTQLSVL.

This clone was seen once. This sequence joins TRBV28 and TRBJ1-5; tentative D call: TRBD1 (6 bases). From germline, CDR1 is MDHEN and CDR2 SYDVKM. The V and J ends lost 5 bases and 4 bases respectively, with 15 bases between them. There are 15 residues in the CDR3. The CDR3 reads CASSTGQLKNQPQHF. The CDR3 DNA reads TGTGCCAGCAGTACGGGACAACTAAAAAATCAGCCCCAGCATTTT.

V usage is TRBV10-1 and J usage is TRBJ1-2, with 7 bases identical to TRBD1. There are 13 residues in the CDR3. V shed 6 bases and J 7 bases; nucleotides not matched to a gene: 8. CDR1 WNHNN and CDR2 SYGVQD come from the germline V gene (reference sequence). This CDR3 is CASSADRQGGYTF. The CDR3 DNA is TGCGCCAGCAGCGCCGATCGACAGGGTGGCTACACCTTC.

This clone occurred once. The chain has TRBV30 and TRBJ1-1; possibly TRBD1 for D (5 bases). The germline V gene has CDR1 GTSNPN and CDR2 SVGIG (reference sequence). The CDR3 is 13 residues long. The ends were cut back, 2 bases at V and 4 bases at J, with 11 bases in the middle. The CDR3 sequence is CAWSRLQGTEAFF. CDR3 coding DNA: TGTGCCTGGAGTAGGTTGCAGGGCACTGAAGCTTTCTTT.

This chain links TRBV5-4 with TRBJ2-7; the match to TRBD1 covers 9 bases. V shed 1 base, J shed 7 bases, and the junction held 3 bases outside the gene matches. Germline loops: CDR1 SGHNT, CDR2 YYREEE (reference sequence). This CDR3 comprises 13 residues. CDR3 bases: TGTGCCAGCAGCTTGACAGGGGGCCGGGAGCAGTACTTC. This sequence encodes CASSLTGGREQYF.

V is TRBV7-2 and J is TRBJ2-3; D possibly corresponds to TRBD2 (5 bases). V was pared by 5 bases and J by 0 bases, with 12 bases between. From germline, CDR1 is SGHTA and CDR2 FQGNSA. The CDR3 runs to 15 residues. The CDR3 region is CASSLLVSSTDTQYF. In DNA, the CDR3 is TGTGCCAGCAGCCTACTAGTATCTAGCACAGATACGCAGTATTTT.

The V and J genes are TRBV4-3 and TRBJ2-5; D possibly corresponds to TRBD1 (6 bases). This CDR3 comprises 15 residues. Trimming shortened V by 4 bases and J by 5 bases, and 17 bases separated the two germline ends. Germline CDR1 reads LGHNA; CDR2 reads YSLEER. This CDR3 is CASSRGPGVSETQYF. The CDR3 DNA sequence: TGCGCCAGCAGCCGAGGGCCAGGGGTTTCGGAGACCCAGTACTTC.

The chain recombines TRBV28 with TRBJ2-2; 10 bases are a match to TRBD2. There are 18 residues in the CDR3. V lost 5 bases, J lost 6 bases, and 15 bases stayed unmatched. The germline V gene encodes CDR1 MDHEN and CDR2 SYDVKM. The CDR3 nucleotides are TGTGCCAGCAGTAGTTGGGTAACTAGCGGGATTTCAGCCGGGGAGCTGTTTTTT. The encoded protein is CASSSWVTSGISAGELFF.

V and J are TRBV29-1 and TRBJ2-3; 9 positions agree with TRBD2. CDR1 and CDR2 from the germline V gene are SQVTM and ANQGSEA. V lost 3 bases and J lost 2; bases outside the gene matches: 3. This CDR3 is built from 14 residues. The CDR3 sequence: CSVDLAGHTDTQYF. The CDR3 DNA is TGCAGCGTTGATCTAGCGGGGCACACAGATACGCAGTATTTT.

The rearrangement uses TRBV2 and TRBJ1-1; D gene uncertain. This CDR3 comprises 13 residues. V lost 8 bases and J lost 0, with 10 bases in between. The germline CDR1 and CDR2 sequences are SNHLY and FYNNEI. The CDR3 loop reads CASDRELNTEAFF. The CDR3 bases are TGTGCCAGCGACCGGGAATTGAACACTGAAGCTTTCTTT.

CDR3 DNA: TGTGCCTGGAACACAGGGGGTTGGGAGACCCAGTACTTC. This encodes CAWNTGGWETQYF. The chain carries TRBV30 and TRBJ2-5; 8 bases are a match to TRBD1. The CDR3 sequence is 13 residues long. V shed 4 bases and J 5 bases; nucleotides not matched to a gene: 6. CDR1 and CDR2 from the germline V gene are GTSNPN and SVGIG (reference sequence).

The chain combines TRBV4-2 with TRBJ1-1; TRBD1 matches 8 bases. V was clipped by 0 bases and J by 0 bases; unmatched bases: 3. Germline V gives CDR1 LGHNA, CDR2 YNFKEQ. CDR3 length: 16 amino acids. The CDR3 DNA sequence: TGTGCCAGCAGCCAAGATACAGGGGGGATGAACACTGAAGCTTTCTTT. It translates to CASSQDTGGMNTEAFF.

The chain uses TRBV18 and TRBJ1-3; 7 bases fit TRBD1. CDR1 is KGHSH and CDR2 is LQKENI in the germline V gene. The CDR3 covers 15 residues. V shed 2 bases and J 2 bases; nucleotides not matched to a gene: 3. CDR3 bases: TGTGCCAGCTCACCAACGACAGGGACTGGAAACACCATATATTTT. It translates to CASSPTTGTGNTIYF.

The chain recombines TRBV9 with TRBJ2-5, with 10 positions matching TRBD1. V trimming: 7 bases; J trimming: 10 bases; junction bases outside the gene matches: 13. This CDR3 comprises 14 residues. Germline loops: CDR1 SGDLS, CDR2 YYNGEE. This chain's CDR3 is CASSGTGVGVDQYF. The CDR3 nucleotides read TGTGCCAGCTCCGGGACAGGGGTCGGGGTGGACCAGTACTTC.

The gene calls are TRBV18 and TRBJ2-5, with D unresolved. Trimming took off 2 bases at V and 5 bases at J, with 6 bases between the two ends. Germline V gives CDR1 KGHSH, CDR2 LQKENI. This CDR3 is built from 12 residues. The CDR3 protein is CASSPSEETQYF. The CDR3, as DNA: TGTGCCAGCTCACCAAGCGAGGAGACCCAGTACTTC.

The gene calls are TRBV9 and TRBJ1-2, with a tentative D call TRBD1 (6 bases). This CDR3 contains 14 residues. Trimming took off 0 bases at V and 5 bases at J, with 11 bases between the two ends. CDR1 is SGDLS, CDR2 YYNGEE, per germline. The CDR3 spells CASSVDGTGYGYTF. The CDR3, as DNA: TGTGCCAGCAGCGTAGATGGAACAGGGTATGGCTACACCTTC. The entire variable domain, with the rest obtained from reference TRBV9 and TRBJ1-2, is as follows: DSGVTQTPKHLITATGQRVTLRCSPRSGDLSVYWYQQSLDQGLQFLIQYYNGEERAKGNILERFSAQQFPDLHSELNLSSLELGDSALYFCASSVDGTGYGYTFGSGTRLTVV.

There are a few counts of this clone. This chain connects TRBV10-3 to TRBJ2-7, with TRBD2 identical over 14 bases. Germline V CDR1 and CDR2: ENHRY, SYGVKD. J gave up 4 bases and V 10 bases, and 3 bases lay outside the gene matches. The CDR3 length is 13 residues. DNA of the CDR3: TGTGCCACCCGGACTAGCGGGAGGTACGAGCAGTACTTC. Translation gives CATRTSGRYEQYF.

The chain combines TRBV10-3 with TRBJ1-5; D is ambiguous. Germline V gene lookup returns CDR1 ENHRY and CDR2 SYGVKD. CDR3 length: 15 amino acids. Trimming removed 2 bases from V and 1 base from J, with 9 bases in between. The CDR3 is CAISEGRQSNQPQHF. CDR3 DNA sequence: TGTGCCATCAGTGAGGGCAGACAAAGCAATCAGCCCCAGCATTTT.

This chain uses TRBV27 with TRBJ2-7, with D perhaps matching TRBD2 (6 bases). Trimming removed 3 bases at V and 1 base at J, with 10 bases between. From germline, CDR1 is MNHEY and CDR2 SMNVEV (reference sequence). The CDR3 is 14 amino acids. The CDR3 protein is CASSLRLDSYEQYF. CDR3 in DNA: TGTGCCAGCAGTTTGCGACTAGATTCCTACGAGCAGTACTTC.